These T cell receptor beta chains were read from a single sample in a study of T cells in localized non-small cell lung cancer. Data came from immunoSEQ multiplex PCR; TCRdb stores just in-frame clones and leaves some out. This sample has about 41,000 clones; around 86% occur once, and the top ten carry approximately 6.4%. The sequenced sample was peripheral blood, obtained before any cancer treatment. Receptors were obtained from a woman aged 18-49 years with stage III lung adenocarcinoma. The CDR3 runs from the conserved cysteine through the conserved F or W. The D gene is left open where the match is weak. Only part of the rows carry a size: once, few, many, or a class if the clone is expanded.

V,size,length,J,D,DNA,CDR3
TRBV18,-,16,TRBJ2-1,TRBD1,TGTGCCAGCTCACCACCGAACAGGGGCCCCTACAATGAGCAGTTCTTC,CASSPPNRGPYNEQFF
TRBV9,-,13,TRBJ2-1,TRBD1,TGTGCCAGCAGGGGACAGGGGTACAATGAGCAGTTCTTC,CASRGQGYNEQFF
TRBV19,-,15,TRBJ1-2,-,TGTGCCACTCGATCCCTTAGACCTTCTAACTATGGCTACACCTTC,CATRSLRPSNYGYTF
TRBV4-1,-,14,TRBJ2-5,-,TGCGCCAGCAGCCTCGGGACAAGTCAAGAGACCCAGTACTTC,CASSLGTSQETQYF
TRBV30,few,14,TRBJ1-2,-,TGTGCCTGGAGCGTCATGGGGAGGGACTATGGCTACACCTTC,CAWSVMGRDYGYTF
TRBV15,-,15,TRBJ1-2,-,TGTGCCACCAGCAGAGAGTCCGCGGTCCCGGTAGGCTACACCTTC,CATSRESAVPVGYTF
TRBV30,-,12,TRBJ1-3,-,TGTGCCTGGAACGGCGCTGGAAACACCATATATTTT,CAWNGAGNTIYF
TRBV5-6,-,12,TRBJ2-1,-,TGTGCCAGCAGCCCCCAGGGGGGGTCGCAGTTCTTC,CASSPQGGSQFF
TRBV5-1,once,17,TRBJ2-2,TRBD2,TGCGCCAGCAGACCACCGGGACTAGCGTCGAACACCGGGGAGCTGTTTTTT,CASRPPGLASNTGELFF
TRBV2,-,15,TRBJ2-7,TRBD1,TGTGCCAGCAGTTTCACCGGGACAGGCTCCTACGAGCAGTACTTC,CASSFTGTGSYEQYF
TRBV12-1,-,17,TRBJ1-1,-,TGTGCCAGCAGCTCCACCGGGACAGTTCCTTCGGACACTGAAGCTTTCTTT,CASSSTGTVPSDTEAFF
TRBV6-1,-,15,TRBJ2-6,-,TGTGCCAGCAGTTTGGACAGCTCTGGGGCCAACGTCCTGACTTTC,CASSLDSSGANVLTF
TRBV14,-,14,TRBJ2-2,-,TGTGCCAGCAGCCGGGTATCCGCGGCCGGGGAGCTGTTTTTT,CASSRVSAAGELFF
TRBV6-1,-,11,TRBJ1-6,-,TGTGCCAGCAGTGATAATTCACCCCTCCACTTT,CASSDNSPLHF
TRBV15,-,16,TRBJ1-5,-,TGTGCCACCAGCAGAGATCCCGGAACCGAGAATCAGCCCCAGCATTTT,CATSRDPGTENQPQHF
TRBV7-3,-,16,TRBJ2-7,-,TGTGCCAGCAGCTTAAGGGCAACGCTAAACTCCTACGAGCAGTACTTC,CASSLRATLNSYEQYF
TRBV5-1,-,16,TRBJ2-2,TRBD2,TGCGCCAGCAGCTTCCGGACTAGCGTGAACACCGGGGAGCTGTTTTTT,CASSFRTSVNTGELFF
TRBV30,-,15,TRBJ1-2,-,TGTGCCTGGAGTGTACCTACAGGGATAAACTATGGCTACACCTTC,CAWSVPTGINYGYTF
TRBV5-1,-,12,TRBJ2-1,-,TGCGCCAGCAGCTTGTCACGCAATGAGCAGTTCTTC,CASSLSRNEQFF
TRBV25-1,-,16,TRBJ2-3,-,TGTGCCAGCAGTGAGGGATTGCTAACTAGCACAGATACGCAGTATTTT,CASSEGLLTSTDTQYF
TRBV19,-,15,TRBJ2-5,TRBD1,TGTGCCAGTAGTGCCCGGACAGGCACCCGGGAGACCCAGTACTTC,CASSARTGTRETQYF
TRBV6-6,-,13,TRBJ1-1,-,TGTGCCAGCAGTTACTCGACGAACACTGAAGCTTTCTTT,CASSYSTNTEAFF
TRBV7-9,once,18,TRBJ2-1,-,TGTGCCAGCAGCTTAGTCACCGGGGACACCAGGACCCCCAATGAGCAGTTCTTC,CASSLVTGDTRTPNEQFF
TRBV5-1,once,15,TRBJ2-3,TRBD1,TGCGCCAGCAGCTTGTTGGGACAGGGAACAGATACGCAGTATTTT,CASSLLGQGTDTQYF
TRBV18,-,16,TRBJ1-4,-,TGTGCCAGCTCACCCCCCGAGGGAGGATTACGGAAAAAACTGTTTTTT,CASSPPEGGLRKKLFF
TRBV18,-,18,TRBJ2-6,TRBD2,TGTGCCAGCTCACCACTGGCTAGCGGCTTCTCTGGGGCCAACGTCCTGACTTTC,CASSPLASGFSGANVLTF
TRBV9,-,12,TRBJ2-7,-,TGTGCCAGCAGCGTAGATGGGGACGAGCAGTACTTC,CASSVDGDEQYF
TRBV29-1,-,13,TRBJ2-1,-,TGCAGCGTTGAAGATCTATACCACAATGAGCAGTTCTTC,CSVEDLYHNEQFF
TRBV7-2,-,17,TRBJ2-2,-,TGTGCCAGCAGCTTACAGAGGCCTGGCCCGGGATCCGGGGAGCTGTTTTTT,CASSLQRPGPGSGELFF
TRBV9,-,14,TRBJ2-5,-,TGTGCCAGCAGCGCGACCAGGGGGGCAGAGACCCAGTACTTC,CASSATRGAETQYF
TRBV4-2,-,20,TRBJ2-6,-,TGTGCCAGCAGCCTCCACCAAGGTCTGATCGGAGGTACTGGGGCCAACGTCCTGACTTTC,CASSLHQGLIGGTGANVLTF
TRBV5-4,-,15,TRBJ2-1,-,TGTGCCAGCAGCTTGGGCAGTGGCTTGGACAATGAGCAGTTCTTC,CASSLGSGLDNEQFF
TRBV15,-,14,TRBJ2-2,-,TGTGCCACCAGCAGACCCAGGGCAACCGGGGAGCTGTTTTTT,CATSRPRATGELFF
TRBV15,-,15,TRBJ2-2,-,TGTGCCACCAGCAGAGAACAGGGAGGGACCGGGGAGCTGTTTTTT,CATSREQGGTGELFF
TRBV9,once,20,TRBJ1-5,-,TGTGCCAGCAGCGTAGATCCCCTACCCCTAACAGGGAACAGCAATCAGCCCCAGCATTTT,CASSVDPLPLTGNSNQPQHF
TRBV5-1,-,19,TRBJ2-3,-,TGCGCCAGCAGCTTGGCTATAAACCCGGGGGCCCGGTTCACAGATACGCAGTATTTT,CASSLAINPGARFTDTQYF
TRBV13,-,16,TRBJ2-7,TRBD1,TGTGCCAGCAGCCCCCTACCCGGGACAGGAAACTACGAGCAGTACTTC,CASSPLPGTGNYEQYF
TRBV11-1,once,16,TRBJ2-5,-,TGTGCCAGCAGCTTAGGGGCCACCGGGGGTTGGGAGACCCAGTACTTC,CASSLGATGGWETQYF
TRBV5-1,-,13,TRBJ2-1,-,TGCGCCAGCAGCTTGCTACAGGACAATGAGCAGTTCTTC,CASSLLQDNEQFF
TRBV9,-,14,TRBJ1-4,-,TGTGCCAGCAGCGTCCTTACGTATTCGGAAAAACTGTTTTTT,CASSVLTYSEKLFF
TRBV7-2,few,15,TRBJ1-2,-,TGTGCCAGCAGCTCCAAGCATGGGGGGAGCTATGGCTACACCTTC,CASSSKHGGSYGYTF